This T cell receptor beta chain was documented in a study of T cell responses to AZD1222 COVID-19 vaccine. TCRdb keeps only in-frame clones here, not all; method: immunoSEQ multiplex PCR. The sample lists 95,000 to 150,000 clones, about 90% occurring once. This TCR was recovered from an adult in good health. This specimen consisted of peripheral blood, obtained on day 0 of AZD1222 vaccination.

CDR3 DNA sequence: TGTGCCAGCAGTGAAGGGACAGGGCTTCAGCCCCAGCATTTT. Translated: CASSEGTGLQPQHF. The chain is built from TRBV6-1 and TRBJ1-5; 8 nucleotides agree with TRBD1. Germline CDR1 reads MNHNS; CDR2 reads SASEGT. The length of the CDR3 is 14 residues. With V trimmed by 1 base and J by 6 bases, 2 bases remained unmatched.